Presented here are 14 T cell receptor beta chains from one specimen sequenced in a study of blood T cell repertoires in COVID-19. Produced via immunoSEQ multiplex PCR; TCRdb's table is partial and in-frame only. The data hold some 390,000 clones, with about 90% observed a single time. The specimen was PBMCs or T cells enriched from blood (not recorded which). The source of these receptors is a woman under 40 who had recovered from COVID-19.

The chain recombines TRBV28 with TRBJ1-2, with D possibly TRBD1 on 5 matching bases. The CDR3 is 15 residues long. From germline, CDR1 is MDHEN and CDR2 SYDVKM. V was shortened by 4 bases and J by 8 bases, with 20 bases between the two germline ends. CDR3 sequence: CASSSTMQGSGGYTF. CDR3 coding DNA: TGTGCCAGCAGTTCAACCATGCAGGGTTCCGGGGGCTACACCTTC.

This CDR3 is CASSLGGQPQHF. The CDR3 DNA is TGTGCCAGCAGCTTAGGCGGTCAGCCCCAGCATTTT. V is TRBV13 and J is TRBJ1-5; D is undetermined. The CDR3 contains 12 residues. Germline V lookup: CDR1 PRHDT, CDR2 FYEKMQ (reference sequence). The V gene lost 0 bases and the J gene lost 6 bases, with 3 bases spanning the gap.

This clone was counted once. The CDR3 DNA reads TGTGCCAGCACAGTGGGGGCGAACGTTTATGGCTACACCTTC. It codes for CASTVGANVYGYTF. The gene calls are TRBV28 and TRBJ1-2; D is possibly TRBD1 (6 bases). Germline loops: CDR1 MDHEN, CDR2 SYDVKM. The CDR3 sequence is 14 residues long. V lost 7 bases, J lost 5 bases, and 17 bases lay in between.

About this clone itself: The identical CDR3 is also encoded by other nucleotide sequences in the sample. The genes are TRBV5-1 and TRBJ2-5; the D is unclear. From germline, CDR1 is SGHRS and CDR2 YFSETQ. The CDR3 has 11 residues. Trimming shortened V by 2 bases and J by 3 bases, and 2 bases separated the two germline ends. The DNA of the CDR3 is TGCGCCAGCAGCTTCGAAGAGACCCAGTACTTC. Protein product: CASSFEETQYF.

The chain joins TRBV7-2 to TRBJ1-5; D call uncertain. The CDR3 has 14 amino acids. V lost 2 bases to trimming and J lost 4 bases, with 9 bases between them. The germline V gene encodes CDR1 SGHTA and CDR2 FQGNSA. The CDR3 sequence is CASSLRLSNQPQHF. The CDR3 DNA follows: TGTGCCAGCAGCTTAAGACTCTCTAATCAGCCCCAGCATTTT.

This clone was seen only a few times. The V call is TRBV5-1, the J call TRBJ2-1, with 8 nucleotides matching TRBD2. The trim removed 5 bases at V and 8 bases at J, leaving 12 bases unmatched. The V gene's germline CDR1 is SGHRS and CDR2 YFSETQ. The CDR3 loop spans 15 amino acids. CDR3 region: CASRGTRGFLHEQFF. CDR3 sequence (DNA): TGCGCCAGCAGAGGGACTAGGGGATTTTTGCATGAGCAGTTCTTC.

The chain employs TRBV28 and TRBJ1-6; 8 bases are a match to TRBD1. Germline assignment: CDR1 MDHEN and CDR2 SYDVKM. This CDR3 spans 16 amino acids. Unmatched junction bases numbered 11, after V lost 5 bases and J lost 8 bases. The DNA of the CDR3 is TGTGCCAGCAGTACCCTCAGGGGGCAATGGTATTCACCCCTCCACTTT. Protein sequence: CASSTLRGQWYSPLHF. The full variable domain, rest sourced from reference TRBV28 and TRBJ1-6, is DVKVTQSSRYLVKRTGEKVFLECVQDMDHENMFWYRQDPGLGLRLIYFSYDVKMKEKGDIPEGYSVSREKKERFSLILESASTNQTSMYLCASSTLRGQWYSPLHFGNGTRLTVT.

The chain is built from TRBV7-9 and TRBJ2-1, with 15 bases that match TRBD2. V shed 7 bases and J 6 bases; nucleotides not matched to a gene: 7. The CDR3 is 16 residues long. Germline V gene sequence: CDR1 SEHNR, CDR2 FQNEAQ (reference sequence). CDR3 residues: CASTLGTSGRPNEQFF. In DNA, the CDR3 is TGTGCCAGCACCCTGGGGACTAGCGGGAGGCCCAATGAGCAGTTCTTC. The whole variable domain, filled in from reference TRBV7-9 and TRBJ2-1, reads DTGVSQNPRHKITKRGQNVTFRCDPISEHNRLYWYRQTLGQGPEFLTYFQNEAQLEKSRLLSDRFSAERPKGSFSTLEIQRTEQGDSAMYLCASTLGTSGRPNEQFFGPGTRLTVL.

In regard to this clone: Germline is not matched at one junction end, which may reflect a read error. The gene calls are TRBV7-3 and TRBJ2-1; 16 bases line up with TRBD2. This CDR3 has 14 residues. Germline lookup yields CDR1 SGHTA and CDR2 FQGTGA. CDR3 sequence reads: CASRGTSGRDEQLF. The CDR3 region has the DNA TGTGCCAGCAGAGGGACTAGCGGGAGGGATGAGCAGCTCTTC.

This chain links TRBV4-1 with TRBJ2-3, with a tentative D call TRBD2 (5 bases). Germline V gene data show CDR1 as MGHRA and CDR2 as YSYEKL. The CDR3 spans 17 residues. V was trimmed by 4 bases and J by 2 bases, leaving 19 bases between them. CDR3: CASSPGMFGVLTDTQYF. The CDR3, as DNA: TGCGCCAGCAGCCCCGGTATGTTCGGGGTACTCACAGATACGCAGTATTTT.

The chain couples TRBV6-1 to TRBJ2-3, with 11 bases aligning to TRBD2. This CDR3 comprises 16 residues. Germline V lookup: CDR1 MNHNS, CDR2 SASEGT. V dropped 4 bases and J dropped 5; count of bases not matched to a gene: 8. The CDR3 region has the DNA TGTGCCAGCAGTGCTACTAGCGGGAGTTACGGAGATACGCAGTATTTT. This sequence encodes CASSATSGSYGDTQYF.

The CDR3 region has the DNA TGTGCCACCCAAAGGGACAGGGGCTACAATGAGCAGTTCTTC. Residues: CATQRDRGYNEQFF. The chain recombines TRBV19 with TRBJ2-1; 10 nucleotides line up with TRBD1. In germline, CDR1 is LNHDA, CDR2 SQIVND (reference sequence). V gave up 10 bases and J gave up 3 bases; unmatched junction bases: 6. The CDR3 runs 14 residues.

The genes are TRBV2 and TRBJ1-5; no firm D call. Germline CDR1 is SNHLY and CDR2 is FYNNEI. CDR3 length: 12 residues. V lost 4 bases and J 6 bases, leaving 7 bases between the germline ends. CDR3 sequence: CASSGAPQPQHF. CDR3 DNA: TGTGCCAGCAGTGGGGCCCCTCAGCCCCAGCATTTT.

V is TRBV19 and J is TRBJ2-1; TRBD1 aligns across 8 bases. Germline V gives CDR1 LNHDA, CDR2 SQIVND (reference sequence). V was clipped by 5 bases and J by 5 bases; unmatched bases: 20. CDR3 length: 19 amino acids. This chain's CDR3 is CASSPGQGKLIPLNNEQFF. The CDR3 coding sequence is TGTGCCAGTAGTCCAGGACAGGGCAAACTAATCCCTTTGAACAATGAGCAGTTCTTC.